These T cell receptor beta chains were read from a single sample in a study of blood T cell repertoires in COVID-19. Assay: immunoSEQ multiplex PCR; the TCRdb copy retains only in-frame clones and omits some. This table holds a few hundred thousand clones, more than 85% found once. Sequences were obtained from peripheral blood. The receptors were sampled from a person under 35 with COVID-19, enrolled during active disease. CDR3s include the opening cysteine and the closing phenylalanine or tryptophan. The D gene is left open where the match is weak. Clone size is shown for a subset of rows, as once, few, many or a class of expanded clone.

clone size | J gene | V gene | D gene | CDR3 DNA | CDR3 protein
- | TRBJ2-7 | TRBV10-3 | - | TGTGCCATCAGTGAGTATCAGGGGAATTCCTACGAGCAGTACTTC | CAISEYQGNSYEQYF
once | TRBJ1-5 | TRBV19 | - | TGTGCCAGTAGTTTGGGGGGGCTAGGTAATCAGCCCCAGCATTTT | CASSLGGLGNQPQHF
- | TRBJ2-5 | TRBV30 | TRBD1 | TGTGCCTGGAGTGCCGACAGGGTGAAAGAGACCCAGTACTTC | CAWSADRVKETQYF
- | TRBJ2-5 | TRBV24-1 | - | TGTGCCACCAAGAAAGGGGGGACCCAGTACTTC | CATKKGGTQYF
- | TRBJ1-6 | TRBV13 | - | TGTGCCAGCAGCTTAGGCAGGGAATTGCCACCCCTCCACTTT | CASSLGRELPPLHF
- | TRBJ1-4 | TRBV27 | - | TGTGCCAGCAGTTTAGAGGGTTTGGTGGCGAAAAAACTGTTTTTT | CASSLEGLVAKKLFF
- | TRBJ2-7 | TRBV28 | TRBD1 | TGTGCCAGCAGTTTGGCCGGGACAGGGAGGTCCGAGCAGTACTTC | CASSLAGTGRSEQYF
- | TRBJ2-5 | TRBV5-1 | TRBD2 | TGCGCCAGCTTTAGCGGGAGGAGTGGAGAGACCCAGTACTTC | CASFSGRSGETQYF
- | TRBJ1-5 | TRBV19 | TRBD1 | TGTGCCAGTAGCTTGGGACAGGGGGTTTATAGCAATCAGCCCCAGCATTTT | CASSLGQGVYSNQPQHF
- | TRBJ2-3 | TRBV18 | TRBD1 | TGTGCCAGCTCACCACGAGGGACAGGGGGCCTGGATACGCAGTATTTT | CASSPRGTGGLDTQYF
- | TRBJ1-1 | TRBV3-1/TRBV3-2 | - | TGTGCCAGCAGCCACCCCTGGGAGGGGGAGACTGAAGCTTTCTTT | CASSHPWEGETEAFF
- | TRBJ2-4 | TRBV24-1 | TRBD2 | TGTGCCACCAGTGATGGGGGGGAAGGAAACATTCAGTACTTC | CATSDGGEGNIQYF
- | TRBJ2-3 | TRBV25-1 | - | TGTGCCAGCAGTGGGGGACTTTTCACAGATACGCAGTATTTT | CASSGGLFTDTQYF
- | TRBJ1-1 | TRBV6-1 | TRBD1 | TGTGCCAGCAGTGAGGGACAGGGCATGAACACTGAAGCTTTCTTT | CASSEGQGMNTEAFF
- | TRBJ1-4 | TRBV6-1 | TRBD1 | TGTGCCAGCGACAGGGATGCAACTAATGAAAAACTGTTTTTT | CASDRDATNEKLFF
- | TRBJ1-2 | TRBV5-6 | TRBD1 | TGTGCCAGCAGCGTCCGGGACAGGAGTTTTGGTGGCTACACCTTC | CASSVRDRSFGGYTF
- | TRBJ2-7 | TRBV9 | TRBD2 | TGTGCCAGCAGCGTAGGACTAGCGGGAGTCTACGAGCAGTACTTC | CASSVGLAGVYEQYF
- | TRBJ1-5 | TRBV27 | - | TGTGCCAGCAGTTTAAAGGGGGATATCAGCAATCAGCCCCAGCATTTT | CASSLKGDISNQPQHF
- | TRBJ2-5 | TRBV4-2 | - | TGTGCCAGCAGCCGGGGGGATCAAGAGACCCAGTACTTC | CASSRGDQETQYF
- | TRBJ2-7 | TRBV24-1 | - | TGTGCCACCAGTGATTCTGCGGGTTACGAGCAGTACTTC | CATSDSAGYEQYF
once | TRBJ1-1 | TRBV28 | TRBD1 | TGTGCCAGCAGTGGGTGGGACAGAATGAACACTGAAGCTTTCTTT | CASSGWDRMNTEAFF
once | TRBJ1-2 | TRBV10-3 | TRBD1 | TGTGCCATACAGGACAGGCCCGATAACTATGGCTACACCTTC | CAIQDRPDNYGYTF
- | TRBJ2-1 | TRBV4-1 | TRBD2 | TGCGCCAGCAGCCAACGTCGAGGAGCGGGAGTAGTAAATGAGCAGTTCTTC | CASSQRRGAGVVNEQFF
- | TRBJ1-1 | TRBV25-1 | TRBD1 | TGTGCCAGCAGTGAACCAGGGGGAGGCACTGAAGCTTTCTTT | CASSEPGGGTEAFF
- | TRBJ2-3 | TRBV5-4 | TRBD2 | TGTGCCAGCAGCCCCTACCGGAGCGGGAGTGGCACAGATACGCAGTATTTT | CASSPYRSGSGTDTQYF
- | TRBJ2-7 | TRBV5-5 | - | TGTGCCAGCAGCTTCGGGTCCGGGTCCTACGAGCAGTACTTC | CASSFGSGSYEQYF
- | TRBJ2-1 | TRBV5-1 | - | TGCGCCAGCAGCGACCCCCGGGACTTTGGAAATGAGCAGTTCTTC | CASSDPRDFGNEQFF
- | TRBJ2-5 | TRBV3-1/TRBV3-2 | - | TGTGCCAGCAGCTACCTGTACGGGGGTAGGGCAGAGACCCAGTACTTC | CASSYLYGGRAETQYF
- | TRBJ1-6 | TRBV30 | - | TGTGCCTGGAGTGTACGAGGAGGAGGATCGCCCCTCCACTTT | CAWSVRGGGSPLHF
- | TRBJ2-7 | TRBV4-1 | - | TGCGCCAGCAGCCAAGGGCCTAGGGGGTCCTACGAGCAGTACTTC | CASSQGPRGSYEQYF
- | TRBJ2-1 | TRBV27 | TRBD1 | TGTGCCAGCAGTTCAGAGACAGGGCTTTCTTTGTTGCAGTTCTTC | CASSSETGLSLLQFF
- | TRBJ2-1 | TRBV25-1 | - | TGTGCCAGCAGTGATTCGGGGGGCGTCTACAATGAGCAGTTCTTC | CASSDSGGVYNEQFF
- | TRBJ2-1 | TRBV3-1/TRBV3-2 | - | TGTGCCAGCAGCCAAGATTGGGCGGGTTACAATGAGCAGTTCTTC | CASSQDWAGYNEQFF
- | TRBJ1-3 | TRBV2 | - | TGTGCCAGCAGTGACGAGCACTCTGGAAACACCATATATTTT | CASSDEHSGNTIYF
- | TRBJ1-2 | TRBV29-1 | TRBD1 | TGCAGCGTTGAAGTTCGGGACAGGGCTAACTATGGCTACACCTTC | CSVEVRDRANYGYTF
- | TRBJ2-7 | TRBV5-4 | TRBD2 | TGTGCCAGCAGCTTTGTATGGAGCGGGAGGGGATACGAGCAGTACTTC | CASSFVWSGRGYEQYF
- | TRBJ2-1 | TRBV13 | TRBD2 | TGTGCCAGCAGCCTTAGCGGGAGCAATGAGCAGTTCTTC | CASSLSGSNEQFF
- | TRBJ2-2 | TRBV5-4 | - | TGTGCCAGCAGCTTGGCATGGGGCGAAAACACCGGGGAGCTGTTTTTT | CASSLAWGENTGELFF
- | TRBJ1-1 | TRBV2 | TRBD1 | TGTGCCAGCAGTATCAGGGGGCGAGACGCTGAAGCTTTCTTT | CASSIRGRDAEAFF
- | TRBJ1-2 | TRBV2 | - | TGTGCCAGCAGTGCCGACACACTGGGCTATGGCTACACCTTC | CASSADTLGYGYTF
- | TRBJ1-1 | TRBV5-6 | TRBD1 | TGTGCCAGCAGCTTGGATGAGGGGGCAGAAACTGAAGCTTTCTTT | CASSLDEGAETEAFF
- | TRBJ2-1 | TRBV6-1 | TRBD1 | TGTGCCAGCAGTGAAGAACAGGGGTACAATGAGCAGTTCTTC | CASSEEQGYNEQFF
- | TRBJ2-7 | TRBV18 | TRBD2 | TGTGCCAGCTCACCCGGGACTAGCGGGGGCTACGAGCAGTACTTC | CASSPGTSGGYEQYF
- | TRBJ2-1 | TRBV10-3 | TRBD2 | TGTGCCATCAGTGAACGGGAGGGCCGTGGTGAGCAGTTCTTC | CAISEREGRGEQFF
- | TRBJ1-2 | TRBV7-9 | TRBD1 | TGTGCCAGCAGCGGGCCAGGGGGGAGCACCATTGATGGCTACACCTTC | CASSGPGGSTIDGYTF
- | TRBJ2-5 | TRBV4-3 | TRBD2 | TGCGCCAGCAGCCCAAGGGGACTAGCGGGAGAGGAGACCCAGTACTTC | CASSPRGLAGEETQYF
- | TRBJ2-6 | TRBV10-2 | - | TGCGCCAGCAGGCCGACAGCTGGGGCCAACGTCCTGACTTTC | CASRPTAGANVLTF
- | TRBJ2-3 | TRBV9 | - | TGTGCCAGCAGCAACCACTTCGAGGATACGCAGTATTTT | CASSNHFEDTQYF
- | TRBJ2-3 | TRBV28 | TRBD2 | TGTGCCAGCAGTCCAGCGGGAGCTTCAGTAGATACGCAGTATTTT | CASSPAGASVDTQYF
once | TRBJ1-1 | TRBV27 | - | TGTGCCAGCAGTTTTAACAGGGCTGGTACTGAAGCTTTCTTT | CASSFNRAGTEAFF
- | TRBJ1-5 | TRBV30 | - | TGTGCCTGGAGTGTTGGCGACTATAGCAATCAGCCCCAGCATTTT | CAWSVGDYSNQPQHF
few | TRBJ2-2 | TRBV27 | - | TGTGCCAGCAGTTTACTGCAGTCGAACACCGGGGAGCTGTTTTTT | CASSLLQSNTGELFF
- | TRBJ1-6 | TRBV27 | TRBD1 | TGTGCCAGCAGTTTAACGACAGGGGATTCACCCCTCCACTTT | CASSLTTGDSPLHF
- | TRBJ2-1 | TRBV5-4 | - | TGTGCCAGCAGCTTGGTATCCGATGAGCAGTTCTTC | CASSLVSDEQFF
- | TRBJ2-4 | TRBV13 | TRBD2 | TGTGCCAGCAGCTTAGCCGGGACTAGCGGGTCCAAAAACATTCAGTACTTC | CASSLAGTSGSKNIQYF
- | TRBJ2-7 | TRBV19 | - | TGTGCCAGTAGTACCCTTGCGGACAACTCCTACGAGCAGTACTTC | CASSTLADNSYEQYF